A selection of T cell receptor beta chains follows, all from one sample in a study of beta chain features in type 1 diabetes. Sequenced by immunoSEQ multiplex PCR; TCRdb stores in-frame clones only, minus some. This repertoire shows 80,000 to 90,000 clones, about 32% found once; its top ten account for 0.4% to 0.45%. Sequencing was done on a sample of stem cell memory CD4+ T cells from blood. These receptors were obtained from a woman younger than 35 in good health. The CDR3 runs from the conserved cysteine through the conserved F or W. Fields, in order: clone size, D gene, J gene, V gene, CDR3 DNA, CDR3 protein. The D gene is left open where the match is weak. Not all rows give a size; the values are once, few, many and, for expanded clones, a class.

NA TRBD1 TRBJ2-5 TRBV2 TGTGCCAGCAGAATAATAGGGGGCGCGGAGACCCAGTACTTC CASRIIGGAETQYF
few NA TRBJ1-2 TRBV2 TGTGCCAGCACCTGGGGCAGGGAAAGTGGCTACACCTTC CASTWGRESGYTF
few NA TRBJ1-6 TRBV30 TGTGCCTGGACTACGGGGGGTACCCTCCACTTT CAWTTGGTLHF
few NA TRBJ1-5 TRBV4-3 TGCGCCAGCAGCCTCAACAGGGATCAGCCCCAGCATTTT CASSLNRDQPQHF
few NA TRBJ2-5 TRBV5-4 TGTGCCAGCAGCTTGGTTTCTTACCGCGGGTCGGGGGAGACCCAGTACTTC CASSLVSYRGSGETQYF
NA NA TRBJ2-4 TRBV7-2 TGTGCCAGCAGCTTTCGAGGGTTCATTCAGTACTTC CASSFRGFIQYF
few TRBD1 TRBJ1-1 TRBV6-5 TGTGCCAGCAGTGGGCGGACAGGGTTGGGGAATGAAGCTTTCTTT CASSGRTGLGNEAFF
NA NA TRBJ1-6 TRBV5-1 TGCGCCAGCAGCTTGGCCGGGACACCGGATAATTCACCCCTCCACTTT CASSLAGTPDNSPLHF
few TRBD1 TRBJ2-1 TRBV6-6 TGTGCCAGCAATCTGGACAGGTCGAATGAGCAGTTCTTC CASNLDRSNEQFF
NA TRBD1 TRBJ1-1 TRBV18 TGTGCCAGCTCACCAACCTTCCGACGGGACAGGGGCAACACTGAAGCTTTCTTT CASSPTFRRDRGNTEAFF
NA NA TRBJ2-1 TRBV18 TGTGCCAGCTCACCGGAGGGTTATGAGCAGTTCTTC CASSPEGYEQFF
NA NA TRBJ2-7 TRBV5-5 TGTGCCAGCAGCTCCCTACCCCTGGAGCAGTACTTC CASSSLPLEQYF
few NA TRBJ2-2 TRBV30 TGTGCCTGGAGTGCGATCCAAGTCTGGGGAGGCACGAACACCGGGGAGCTGTTTTTT CAWSAIQVWGGTNTGELFF